One and the same sample provided the 3 T cell receptor beta chains below, sequenced in a study of T cell changes during pregnancy in multiple sclerosis. Profiling relied on immunoSEQ multiplex PCR, and the TCRdb table lists in-frame clones only, not all of them. The sample has some 68,000 clones, approximately 90% seen once; the top ten hold around 1.4%. The sequenced sample was peripheral blood, obtained in the second trimester of pregnancy. Every receptor here comes from a female donor with multiple sclerosis, enrolled in a pregnancy study.

This clone appeared once. The chain links TRBV18 to TRBJ1-2; a possible D gene is TRBD1 (5 bases). V shed 5 bases and J shed 3 bases, with 10 bases lying between them. CDR1 is KGHSH, CDR2 LQKENI, per germline. The CDR3 consists of 13 residues. CDR3 DNA: TGTGCCAGCTCATCCACAGGTTACTATGGCTACACCTTC. Amino acid sequence: CASSSTGYYGYTF.

The V and J genes are TRBV29-1 and TRBJ2-5; D gene unclear. The CDR3 totals 9 residues. In germline, CDR1 is SQVTM, CDR2 ANQGSEA. V gave up 8 bases and J gave up 4 bases, with 5 bases separating them. DNA for the CDR3: TGCAGCCTCGGAGAGACCCAGTACTTC. Translation gives CSLGETQYF.

The gene calls are TRBV7-2 and TRBJ2-2, with TRBD2 identical over 16 bases. Germline trimming cut 4 bases from V and 4 bases from J; bases unmatched to any gene: 9. The germline V gene has CDR1 SGHTA and CDR2 FQGNSA. The CDR3 spans 19 residues. CDR3 amino acids: CASSSTGLAGGPITGELFF. The CDR3 DNA reads as TGTGCCAGCAGCTCGACGGGACTAGCGGGAGGGCCCATCACCGGGGAGCTGTTTTTT. Full variable domain (remainder filled in from reference TRBV7-2 and TRBJ2-2): GAGVSQSPSNKVTEKGKDVELRCDPISGHTALYWYRQSLGQGLEFLIYFQGNSAPDKSGLPSDRFSAERTGGSVSTLTIQRTQQEDSAVYLCASSSTGLAGGPITGELFFGEGSRLTVL.